The clone carrying this T cell receptor (beta chain) was seen more than once but under ten times. The antigen is unknown. This specimen comes from a study of CD8+ T cells in alopecia areata. Across the whole study: Tofacitinib treatment spanned 6 to 18 months, with 6 months off drug afterward. Study findings and constraints: As there was one nonresponder, how baseline CD8+ expansion relates to response remains uncertain. Both scalp clonality and the expanded CD8+ clones among the top 100 showed a significant decrease with tofacitinib.

Germline CDR1 and CDR2: LNHDA and SQIVND (reference sequence). The CDR3 extends over 12 amino acids. As to treatment: oral pan-JAK inhibitor, 5-10 mg twice daily. The authors extracted RNA and reverse transcribed it into cDNA as the sequencing template. Data came from immunoSEQ multiplex PCR; TCRdb stores just in-frame clones and leaves some out. The repertoire consists of 200,000 to 250,000 clones, with 55% to 70% occurring once and the leading ten covering around 4.2%. Sequences were derived from CD4+ T cells sorted from blood, sampled at week 4, from a patient treated with tofacitinib. The chain couples TRBV19 to TRBJ1-1; no clear D. The TCR comes from a human donor with alopecia areata. The CDR3 nucleotides read TGTGCTTCCAGTAACAAGCGGGCCTCAGCTTTCTTT. Encoded protein: CASSNKRASAFF. Full variable domain (missing parts from reference TRBV19 and TRBJ1-1): DGGITQSPKYLFRKEGQNVTLSCEQNLNHDAMYWYRQDPGQGLRLIYYSQIVNDFQKGDIAEGYSVSREKKESFPLTVTSAQKNPTAFYLCASSNKRASAFFGQGTRLTVV.